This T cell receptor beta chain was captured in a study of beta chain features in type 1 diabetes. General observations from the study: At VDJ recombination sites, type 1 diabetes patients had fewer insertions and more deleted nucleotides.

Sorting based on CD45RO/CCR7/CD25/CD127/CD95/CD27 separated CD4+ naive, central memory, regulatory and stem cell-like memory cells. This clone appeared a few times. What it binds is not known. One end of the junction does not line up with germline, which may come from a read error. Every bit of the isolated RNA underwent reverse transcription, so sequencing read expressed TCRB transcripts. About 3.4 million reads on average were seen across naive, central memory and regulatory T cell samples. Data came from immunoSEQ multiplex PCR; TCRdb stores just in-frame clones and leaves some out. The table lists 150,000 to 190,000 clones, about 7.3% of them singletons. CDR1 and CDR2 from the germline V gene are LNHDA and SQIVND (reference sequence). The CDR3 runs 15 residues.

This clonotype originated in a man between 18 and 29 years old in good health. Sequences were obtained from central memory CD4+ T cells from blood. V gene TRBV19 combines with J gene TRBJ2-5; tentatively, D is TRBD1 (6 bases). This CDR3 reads CASSSLTGPQDTQYF. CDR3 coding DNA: TGTGCCAGTAGTTCCCTGACAGGACCCCAAGATACCCAGTACTTC.